The T cell receptor (beta chain) under discussion was sequenced for a study of immune evolution from preneoplasia to lung adenocarcinoma. The CDR3 loop spans 14 amino acids. The J segment lost 2 bases and the V segment lost 7 bases, leaving 4 bases of the junction unmatched. From germline, CDR1 is MGHDK and CDR2 SYGVNS. Some clones are missing from TCRdb's copy, which holds only in-frame ones; the method was immunoSEQ multiplex PCR. The sample has approximately 3,000 clones, about nine tenths seen once. The chain carries TRBV25-1 and TRBJ2-2, with TRBD2 identical over 7 bases. The TCR sequence derives from a person aged 65 to 79 with lung adenocarcinoma. The specimen was FFPE adjacent normal lung tissue. DNA of the CDR3: TGTGCCAGCATGTGGGAGGGAAACACCGGGGAGCTGTTTTTT. It is translated as CASMWEGNTGELFF.